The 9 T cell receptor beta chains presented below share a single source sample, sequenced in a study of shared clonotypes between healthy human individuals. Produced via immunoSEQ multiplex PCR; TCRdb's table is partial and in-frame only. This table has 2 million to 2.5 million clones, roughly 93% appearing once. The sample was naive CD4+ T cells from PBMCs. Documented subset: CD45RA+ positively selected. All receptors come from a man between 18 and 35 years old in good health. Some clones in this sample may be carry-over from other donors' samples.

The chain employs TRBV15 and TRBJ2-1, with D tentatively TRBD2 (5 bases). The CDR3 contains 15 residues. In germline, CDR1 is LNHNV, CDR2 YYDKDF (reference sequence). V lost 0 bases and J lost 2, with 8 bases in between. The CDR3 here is CATSRDTSTYNEQFF. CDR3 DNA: TGTGCCACCAGCAGAGATACTAGTACCTACAATGAGCAGTTCTTC. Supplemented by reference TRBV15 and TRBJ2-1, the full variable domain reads DAMVIQNPRYQVTQFGKPVTLSCSQTLNHNVMYWYQQKSSQAPKLLFHYYDKDFNNEADTPDNFQSRRPNTSFCFLDIRSPGLGDTAMYLCATSRDTSTYNEQFFGPGTRLTVL.

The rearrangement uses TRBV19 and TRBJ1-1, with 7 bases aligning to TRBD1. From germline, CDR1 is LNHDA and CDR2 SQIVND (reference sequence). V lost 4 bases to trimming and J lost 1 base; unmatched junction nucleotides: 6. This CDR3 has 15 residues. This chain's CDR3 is CASSRSGQPNTEAFF. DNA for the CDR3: TGTGCCAGTAGTAGATCGGGACAGCCGAACACTGAAGCTTTCTTT.

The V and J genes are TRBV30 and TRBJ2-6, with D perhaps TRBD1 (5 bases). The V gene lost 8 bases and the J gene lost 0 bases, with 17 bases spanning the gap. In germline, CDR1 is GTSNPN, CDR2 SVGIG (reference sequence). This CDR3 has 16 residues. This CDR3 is CASSLGLFSGANVLTF. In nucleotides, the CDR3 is TGTGCCAGCAGCTTGGGGCTGTTCTCTGGGGCCAACGTCCTGACTTTC.

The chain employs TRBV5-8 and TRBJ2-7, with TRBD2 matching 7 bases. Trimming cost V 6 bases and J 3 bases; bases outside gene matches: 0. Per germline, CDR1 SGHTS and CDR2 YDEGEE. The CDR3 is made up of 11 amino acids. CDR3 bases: TGTGCCAGCACGGGGGGCTACGAGCAGTACTTC. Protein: CASTGGYEQYF.

Here the CDR3 DNA reads TGTGCCAGCAGCTTAGGTAGGACAGGGCAGATCAATGAGCAGTTCTTC. Its protein is CASSLGRTGQINEQFF. This chain links TRBV7-9 with TRBJ2-1; 8 bases map to TRBD1. This CDR3 is 16 amino acids long. Germline V gene data show CDR1 as SEHNR and CDR2 as FQNEAQ (reference sequence). Germline trimming cut 1 base from V and 6 bases from J; bases unmatched to any gene: 8.

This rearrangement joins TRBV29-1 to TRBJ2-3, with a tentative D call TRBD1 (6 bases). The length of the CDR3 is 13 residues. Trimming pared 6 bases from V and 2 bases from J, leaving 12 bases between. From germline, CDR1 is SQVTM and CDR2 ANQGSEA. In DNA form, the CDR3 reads TGCAGCGTCTACGGGACACACACAGATACGCAGTATTTT. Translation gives CSVYGTHTDTQYF.

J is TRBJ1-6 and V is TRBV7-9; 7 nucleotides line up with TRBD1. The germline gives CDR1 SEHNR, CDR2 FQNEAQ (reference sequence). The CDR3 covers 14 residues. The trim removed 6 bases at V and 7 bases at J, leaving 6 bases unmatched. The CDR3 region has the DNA TGTGCCAGCAGGGAAGGGACAGACAATTCACCCCTCCACTTT. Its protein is CASREGTDNSPLHF.

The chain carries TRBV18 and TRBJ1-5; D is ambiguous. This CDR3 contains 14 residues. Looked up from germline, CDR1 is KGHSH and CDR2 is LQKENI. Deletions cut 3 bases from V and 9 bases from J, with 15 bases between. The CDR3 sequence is CASSPGQVPRPQHF. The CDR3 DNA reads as TGTGCCAGCTCACCCGGGCAGGTGCCCCGGCCCCAGCATTTT.

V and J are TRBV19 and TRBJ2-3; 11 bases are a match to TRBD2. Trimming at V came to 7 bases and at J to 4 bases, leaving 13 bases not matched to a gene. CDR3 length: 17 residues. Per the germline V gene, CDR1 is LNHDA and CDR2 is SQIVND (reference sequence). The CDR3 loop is CASTRWGSGRAADTQYF. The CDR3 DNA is TGTGCCAGTACCCGGTGGGGTAGCGGGAGGGCCGCAGATACGCAGTATTTT.